The 10 T cell receptor beta chains listed next were all sequenced from one sample in a study of blood T cell repertoires in COVID-19. TCRdb's table, derived via immunoSEQ multiplex PCR, lists solely in-frame clones and lacks some. The sample consists of 350,000 or so clones, 88% of them appearing once. The specimen sequenced was PBMCs or T cells enriched from blood (not recorded which). The receptors come from a woman aged 25-40 years who had been exposed to COVID-19.

The chain recombines TRBV27 with TRBJ2-6, with a tentative D call TRBD1 (7 bases). The germline V gene has CDR1 MNHEY and CDR2 SMNVEV (reference sequence). The CDR3 runs 18 residues. V shed 7 bases and J shed 0 bases, with 19 bases lying between them. The CDR3 coding sequence is TGTGCCAGCACCTCCCGCGGGACAGCTCTCTCTGGGGCCAACGTCCTGACTTTC. It codes for CASTSRGTALSGANVLTF.

The chain joins TRBV28 to TRBJ1-6; D not resolved. The CDR3 runs to 15 residues. Trimming left V 3 bases short and J 5 bases short, with 11 bases between. The germline V gene encodes CDR1 MDHEN and CDR2 SYDVKM. CDR3 protein: CASSFVDGNNSPLHF. In DNA form, the CDR3 reads TGTGCCAGCAGTTTTGTGGACGGGAATAATTCACCCCTCCACTTT.

The gene calls are TRBV28 and TRBJ1-5, with unresolved D. Germline CDR1 is MDHEN and CDR2 is SYDVKM. Deletions cut 2 bases from V and 4 bases from J, with 15 bases between. CDR3 length: 16 amino acids. This CDR3 is CASSLIDGVGNQPQHF. DNA of the CDR3: TGTGCCAGCAGTTTAATCGACGGGGTTGGTAATCAGCCCCAGCATTTT. Combining the CDR3 with reference TRBV28 and TRBJ1-5 gives the whole variable domain DVKVTQSSRYLVKRTGEKVFLECVQDMDHENMFWYRQDPGLGLRLIYFSYDVKMKEKGDIPEGYSVSREKKERFSLILESASTNQTSMYLCASSLIDGVGNQPQHFGDGTRLSIL.

The chain carries TRBV27 and TRBJ1-6; 7 positions agree with TRBD1. The CDR3 length is 16 residues. Trimming took 7 bases from V and 5 from J; bases not matched to a gene: 11. Germline V gene sequence: CDR1 MNHEY, CDR2 SMNVEV (reference sequence). In nucleotides, the CDR3 is TGTGCCAGCACCGACCGGGGACAGAGGCATAATTCACCCCTCCACTTT. Its translation: CASTDRGQRHNSPLHF.

The J gene is TRBJ2-3, the V gene TRBV7-8; D unclear. Germline CDR1 reads SGHVS; CDR2 reads FQNEAQ. CDR3 length: 14 amino acids. Trimming removed 1 base at V and 6 bases at J, with 11 bases between. CDR3 loop: CASSLGTDPDTQYF. CDR3 coding DNA: TGTGCCAGCAGCTTAGGTACTGATCCGGATACGCAGTATTTT.

This chain joins TRBV6-5 and TRBJ2-2; the match to TRBD1 covers 9 bases. CDR1 is MNHEY and CDR2 is SVGAGI in the germline V gene. V was pared by 6 bases and J by 6 bases, with 8 bases of the junction left unmatched. The CDR3 length is 15 residues. The CDR3 is CASRRSGTGSGELFF. The CDR3 region has the DNA TGTGCCAGCAGACGAAGCGGGACAGGGTCCGGGGAGCTGTTTTTT.

The rearrangement joins TRBV27 to TRBJ2-3; 13 bases agree with TRBD2. Per the germline V gene, CDR1 is MNHEY and CDR2 is SMNVEV (reference sequence). The length of the CDR3 is 19 residues. With V trimmed by 4 bases and J by 2 bases, 12 bases remained unmatched. The DNA of the CDR3 is TGTGCCAGCAGTTCCCTAGGACTAGCGGGAGTTTCGGACACAGATACGCAGTATTTT. Its translation: CASSSLGLAGVSDTDTQYF.

V gene TRBV3-1 (or the pseudogene TRBV3-2) combines with J gene TRBJ2-1; tentatively, D is TRBD2 (5 bases). The CDR3 is 17 amino acids. Germline CDR1 and CDR2: LGHDT and YNNKEL (reference sequence). The V and J ends lost 0 bases and 9 bases respectively, with 21 bases between them. The CDR3 nucleotides are TGTGCCAGCAGCCAAGATATTCATGGACTTCGCCCTCCTGAGCAGTTCTTC. This sequence encodes CASSQDIHGLRPPEQFF.

This chain connects TRBV4-2 to TRBJ1-1; 10 bases are a match to TRBD1. The V gene end was trimmed by 3 bases and the J gene end by 2 bases; junction bases not matched to a gene: 9. There are 17 residues in the CDR3. Per germline, CDR1 LGHNA and CDR2 YNFKEQ. CDR3 loop: CASSHLPGQGGNTEAFF. The CDR3, as DNA: TGTGCCAGCAGCCACCTTCCCGGACAGGGGGGTAACACTGAAGCTTTCTTT.

J is TRBJ2-7 and V is TRBV19; perhaps TRBD1 as D (6 bases). V lost 9 bases and J 0 bases, leaving 15 bases between the germline ends. This CDR3 is built from 14 residues. The germline V gene has CDR1 LNHDA and CDR2 SQIVND (reference sequence). The CDR3 here is CASQDSPSSYEQYF. Written as DNA, the CDR3 is TGTGCCAGCCAGGACAGTCCGAGCTCCTACGAGCAGTACTTC.